The 22 T cell receptor beta chains below were found in one sample sequenced in a study of molecular identifiers for immune sequencing clone quantification. TCRdb analysed the PCR reads with MiXCR anew, one entry per CDR3 protein. This table has about 86,000 distinct CDR3 sequences, about 23% appearing once. Source material: naive CD8+ T cells from blood, with Jurkat cell RNA spiked in. Subset here: FACS-sorted CD8+CD4-CCR7+CD45RA+ naive T cells. These receptors were taken from a human donor in good health. Some libraries in this study had Jurkat cell RNA spiked in.

This clonotype was seen a few times. The chain has TRBV30 and TRBJ2-2, with D perhaps given as TRBD1 or TRBD2 (6 bases each). The CDR3 is 12 amino acids. V dropped 3 bases and J dropped 13 bases, with 15 bases sitting between them. The V gene's germline CDR1 is GTSNPN and CDR2 SVGIG (reference sequence). CDR3 sequence reads: CAWSLGGGGLFF. CDR3 nucleotides: TGTGCCTGGAGCCTGGGGGGCGGAGGGCTGTTTTTT.

This clonotype was counted ten times or more. V gene TRBV7-3 combines with J gene TRBJ2-1; TRBD2 aligns across 13 bases. Germline CDR1 and CDR2: SGHTA and FQGTGA. This CDR3 is 15 amino acids long. V shed 5 bases, J shed 9 bases, and the junction held 7 bases outside the gene matches. CDR3 sequence (DNA): TGTGCCAGCAGCCTACTAGCGGGAGGGTCTGGTGAGCAGTTCTTC. Its protein is CASSLLAGGSGEQFF.

This clonotype was recorded at least ten times. CDR3 bases: TGCGCCAGCAGCCAGGGAGCCTTGAACTCACCCCTCCACTTT. It encodes CASSQGALNSPLHF. The gene calls are TRBV4-1 and TRBJ1-6, with D unresolved. Germline assignment: CDR1 MGHRA and CDR2 YSYEKL. Trimming cost V 3 bases and J 10 bases, with 13 bases left between them. This CDR3 region has 14 residues.

The rearrangement uses TRBV12-5 and TRBJ2-3; D ambiguous. Germline loops: CDR1 LGHNT, CDR2 FRNRAP. The germline V and J ends were trimmed by 0 bases and 0 bases, with 13 bases remaining between them. The CDR3 has 17 amino acids. CDR3 sequence reads: CASGLVSTVVSTDTQYF. The CDR3 coding sequence is TGTGCTAGTGGTTTGGTCTCCACTGTGGTTAGCACAGATACGCAGTATTTT.

Regarding this clonotype: A much larger clone differs from this one at a single base, so this may be a read error. This chain joins TRBV5-3 and TRBJ2-3; weak D call: TRBD2 (6 bases). TRBV5-3 counts as an open reading frame of uncertain function. This CDR3 is 16 amino acids long. V was shortened by 8 bases and J by 0 bases, with 19 bases between the two germline ends. The CDR3 loop is CASNLEGGVSTDTQYF. The CDR3 nucleotides are TGTGCCAGCAACTTGGAAGGCGGGGTCAGCACAGATACGCAGTATTTT.

With regard to this clonotype: A much larger clone lies a single base off, so this may be a read error. The chain employs TRBV6-5 and TRBJ1-1; the D gene is possibly TRBD1 (5 bases). CDR3 length equals 15 residues. Deletions cut 11 bases from V and 0 bases from J, with 19 bases between. Looked up from germline, CDR1 is MNHEY and CDR2 is SVGAGI. CDR3 nucleotide sequence: TGTGCCGGCTCGGGGGGGATACTCATGAACACTGAAGCTTTCTTT. Its protein product is CAGSGGILMNTEAFF.

Many counts were recorded for this clonotype. The chain has TRBV7-9 and TRBJ2-7; 10 bases line up with TRBD1. Germline trimming cut 4 bases from V and 3 bases from J; bases unmatched to any gene: 6. Germline V gene lookup returns CDR1 SEHNR and CDR2 FQNEAQ (reference sequence). The CDR3 is made up of 15 amino acids. The CDR3 DNA reads TGTGCCAGCAGCTCTGGGACAGGGGCGATCTACGAGCAGTACTTC. Translation: CASSSGTGAIYEQYF.

Notes on this clonotype: Being one base from a much bigger clone, this may be a read error. The chain uses TRBV20-1 and TRBJ1-4, with TRBD1 matching over 7 bases. Germline assignment: CDR1 DFQATT and CDR2 SNEGSKA (reference sequence). The CDR3 has 13 residues. CDR3 DNA: TGCAGTTACAGGGGTGCGACTAATGAAAAACTGCTTTTT. This encodes CSYRGATNEKLLF.

This clonotype was picked up many times. V is TRBV29-1 and J is TRBJ2-7, with unresolved D. The V gene lost 3 bases and the J gene lost 5 bases, with 11 bases spanning the gap. This CDR3 contains 12 residues. Per the germline V gene, CDR1 is SQVTM and CDR2 is ANQGSEA. CDR3 nucleotide sequence: TGCAGCGTTGAGCGGCCCCCGGACGAGCAGTACTTC. This codes for CSVERPPDEQYF.

As regards this clonotype: This may come from a read error, since a much larger clone is one base off. The chain employs TRBV6-5 and TRBJ1-1, with 8 bases aligning to TRBD1. Germline V gene data show CDR1 as MNHEY and CDR2 as SVGAGI. The CDR3 is 15 residues long. The CDR3 bases are TGTGCCAGCGGTTACGAATTAGCCGGGACAGGAGAAGCTTTCTTT. It translates to CASGYELAGTGEAFF.

This clonotype was seen many times. The chain is built from TRBV7-9 and TRBJ2-6; a possible D gene is TRBD1 (6 bases). Trimming pared 6 bases from V and 0 bases from J, leaving 15 bases between. This CDR3 has 17 amino acids. In germline, CDR1 is SEHNR, CDR2 FQNEAQ (reference sequence). The CDR3 nucleotides read TGTGCCAGCAGTCCGGGACAACTACTCTCTGGGGCCAACGTCCTGACTTTC. This translates into CASSPGQLLSGANVLTF.

At least ten counts were recorded for this clonotype. This chain joins TRBV9 and TRBJ1-5; D perhaps matches TRBD1 (5 bases). Germline V lookup: CDR1 SGDLS, CDR2 YYNGEE. CDR3 length equals 15 residues. Trimming shortened V by 2 bases and J by 5 bases, and 14 bases separated the two germline ends. CDR3 nucleotide sequence: TGTGCCAGCAGCGTGGAGGGGTATAGAGATCAGCCCCAGCATTTT. Translated, it gives CASSVEGYRDQPQHF.

This clonotype was detected ten times or more. The CDR3 here is CASSLVAGSYNSPLHF. DNA of the CDR3: TGTGCCAGCAGCTTAGTTGCAGGATCCTATAATTCACCCCTCCACTTT. This sequence joins TRBV7-2 and TRBJ1-6, with unresolved D. The CDR3 extends over 16 amino acids. Germline assignment: CDR1 SGHTA and CDR2 FQGNSA. V shed 1 base and J shed 1 base, with 8 bases lying between them.

In its sample, this clonotype was seen many times. The J gene is TRBJ1-3, the V gene TRBV4-3; 9 bases are shared with TRBD1. The V and J ends lost 1 base and 2 bases, in that order; junction bases with no gene match: 0. The CDR3 is made up of 15 amino acids. The germline V gene encodes CDR1 LGHNA and CDR2 YSLEER. CDR3: CASSQGTGAGNTIYF. For the CDR3, the DNA is TGCGCCAGCAGCCAAGGGACAGGGGCTGGAAACACCATATATTTT.

This clonotype was found a few times. The chain carries TRBV5-4 and TRBJ2-5; 10 nucleotides align to TRBD1. Germline CDR1 SGHNT, CDR2 YYREEE (reference sequence). The CDR3 is made up of 15 amino acids. V shed 0 bases, J shed 3 bases, and the junction held 2 bases outside the gene matches. CDR3 region: CASSLVGQGEETQYF. DNA of the CDR3: TGTGCCAGCAGCTTGGTAGGACAGGGGGAAGAGACCCAGTACTTC.

This clonotype was seen many times. The genes are TRBV30 and TRBJ2-7; D remains unclear. The germline V gene has CDR1 GTSNPN and CDR2 SVGIG (reference sequence). CDR3 length equals 12 residues. V was cut by 0 bases and J by 5 bases, with 8 bases left in between. In nucleotides, the CDR3 is TGTGCCTGGAGTGTACTGTCGGACGAGCAGTACTTC. It codes for CAWSVLSDEQYF.

Of note for this clonotype: A much larger clone lies one base from this, so it may be a read error. The rearrangement links TRBV5-3 to TRBJ2-7; TRBD2 agrees at 8 bases. TRBV5-3 is an open reading frame, and its role is uncertain. The CDR3 length is 18 residues. CDR3 bases: TGTGCCAGCAGCTTGGATGCGCTAGCGGGTTCCCGGCCCTACGCGCAGTACTTC. Translated, it gives CASSLDALAGSRPYAQYF.

This clonotype was observed many times. The chain recombines TRBV28 with TRBJ2-7; 10 bases fit TRBD2. The V gene end was trimmed by 2 bases and the J gene end by 2 bases; junction bases not matched to a gene: 3. This CDR3 is 15 amino acids long. Germline V gene data show CDR1 as MDHEN and CDR2 as SYDVKM. CDR3: CASSLIAGGPYEQYF. DNA for the CDR3: TGTGCCAGCAGTTTAATAGCGGGAGGCCCCTACGAGCAGTACTTC.

J is TRBJ2-7 and V is TRBV4-3; D may be TRBD2 (5 bases). The V gene lost 1 base and the J gene lost 5 bases, with 12 bases spanning the gap. Looked up from germline, CDR1 is LGHNA and CDR2 is YSLEER. The CDR3 is made up of 14 amino acids. The CDR3 DNA reads as TGCGCCAGCAGCCAAGGAAGTGCTAGCCACGAGCAGTACTTC. It codes for CASSQGSASHEQYF.

In its sample, this clonotype was seen many times. The chain recombines TRBV28 with TRBJ1-2, with D maybe TRBD1 (6 bases). Between the trimmed V and J ends, which lost 5 bases and 7 bases, there was a span of 17 bases. Germline V CDR1 and CDR2: MDHEN, SYDVKM. This CDR3 contains 14 residues. The CDR3 DNA is TGTGCCAGCAGTCGTGCCAGGGGAAATCGTGGCTACACCTTC. Translated: CASSRARGNRGYTF.

In the case of this clonotype: A read error is possible here, since a much larger clone lies one base away. This chain links TRBV27 with TRBJ1-5; possible D gene TRBD1, 5 bases. The CDR3 contains 13 residues. Looked up from germline, CDR1 is MNHEY and CDR2 is SMNVEV (reference sequence). The CDR3 here is CASSPGGYQPPHF. The DNA for the CDR3 is TGTGCCAGCAGTCCCGGGGGATATCAGCCCCCGCATTTT.

This clonotype appeared many times. The chain couples TRBV7-9 to TRBJ2-5; 9 nucleotides align to TRBD2. V lost 3 bases, J lost 4 bases, and 6 bases stayed unmatched. Germline V gene lookup returns CDR1 SEHNR and CDR2 FQNEAQ (reference sequence). The CDR3 has 15 residues. This CDR3 is CASSFRGGAVETQYF. The DNA for the CDR3 is TGTGCCAGCAGCTTTCGCGGGGGGGCCGTAGAGACCCAGTACTTC.